Following are 27 T cell receptor beta chains from one sample sequenced in a study of T cell responses to AZD1222 COVID-19 vaccine. The table came from immunoSEQ multiplex PCR; TCRdb's copy has only in-frame clones and leaves some out. The table records 50,000 or so clones, 88% of them present only once. The sequencing used peripheral blood, collected on day 0 of AZD1222 vaccination. The receptors here all came from an adult in good health.

The V and J genes are TRBV28 and TRBJ2-3; 9 bases match TRBD2. After removal of 8 bases from V and 4 bases from J, the junction contained 4 bases not matched to a gene. The CDR3 covers 13 residues. CDR1 and CDR2 from the germline V gene are MDHEN and SYDVKM. CDR3 DNA sequence: TGTGCCAGCGGATGGACTAGCGCAGATACGCAGTATTTT. Translation gives CASGWTSADTQYF.

This clone has a handful of counts. The chain links TRBV6-5 to TRBJ1-2; 7 bases are shared with TRBD1. V dropped 6 bases and J dropped 2; count of bases not matched to a gene: 6. The CDR3 is 14 residues long. Germline CDR1 reads MNHEY; CDR2 reads SVGAGI. CDR3 amino acids: CASRLTGHNYGYTF. For the CDR3, the DNA is TGTGCCAGCAGACTGACAGGGCACAACTATGGCTACACCTTC.

V is TRBV19 and J is TRBJ1-3, with TRBD1 as a possible D gene (5 bases). The CDR3 sequence is 13 residues long. The germline V gene has CDR1 LNHDA and CDR2 SQIVND (reference sequence). V gave up 9 bases and J gave up 0 bases, with 9 bases separating them. The CDR3 spells CARDDSSGNTIYF. The CDR3 DNA reads as TGTGCCAGAGACGACAGCTCTGGAAACACCATATATTTT.

This clone has just a few counts. CDR3 amino acids: CASSLYPSGSTDTQYF. The DNA for the CDR3 is TGTGCCAGCAGCTTATATCCTAGCGGCAGCACAGATACGCAGTATTTT. The J gene is TRBJ2-3, the V gene TRBV11-2; TRBD2 aligns across 7 bases. Looked up from germline, CDR1 is SGHAT and CDR2 is FQNNGV. The CDR3 totals 16 residues. Unmatched junction bases numbered 5, after V lost 2 bases and J lost 0 bases.

The rearrangement uses TRBV2 and TRBJ1-1; weak D call: TRBD1 (5 bases). The CDR3 runs to 16 residues. Trimming cost V 6 bases and J 5 bases, with 22 bases left between them. Germline CDR1 SNHLY, CDR2 FYNNEI. Here the CDR3 DNA reads TGTGCCAGCAGCCCCATGTCGGGGGGGACCGGGACTGAAGCTTTCTTT. Protein product: CASSPMSGGTGTEAFF.

V is TRBV3-1 (or the pseudogene TRBV3-2) and J is TRBJ1-2; D remains unclear. The CDR3 covers 13 residues. Germline V gene sequence: CDR1 LGHDT, CDR2 YNNKEL (reference sequence). The ends were cut back, 1 base at V and 6 bases at J, with 9 bases in the middle. CDR3 in amino acids: CASSQAAGNGYTF. The CDR3 DNA sequence: TGTGCCAGCAGCCAAGCCGCAGGAAATGGCTACACCTTC.

V gene TRBV24-1 combines with J gene TRBJ2-7; D not certain. V lost 4 bases and J lost 1, with 7 bases in between. Germline assignment: CDR1 KGHDR and CDR2 SFDVKD. This CDR3 comprises 13 residues. CDR3 amino acids: CATSDYQSYEQYF. The CDR3 nucleotides are TGTGCCACCAGTGACTACCAATCCTACGAGCAGTACTTC.

The CDR3 is CASSPGGGLTGELFF. In DNA form, the CDR3 reads TGTGCCAGCTCACCTGGAGGGGGGCTCACCGGGGAGCTGTTTTTT. V gene TRBV18 combines with J gene TRBJ2-2, with D perhaps being TRBD1 or TRBD2 (6 bases each). The germline gives CDR1 KGHSH, CDR2 LQKENI. The CDR3 loop spans 15 amino acids. V was clipped by 3 bases and J by 4 bases, with 12 bases between them.

Within the sample, this clone is medium-sized. The rearrangement uses TRBV25-1 and TRBJ2-7; tentatively, D is TRBD1 (5 bases). The germline V gene encodes CDR1 MGHDK and CDR2 SYGVNS. V was cut by 5 bases and J by 3 bases, with 17 bases left in between. This CDR3 has 15 amino acids. CDR3 sequence: CASSPSGREVYEQYF. The CDR3 DNA follows: TGTGCCAGCAGTCCGTCCGGCAGGGAAGTCTACGAGCAGTACTTC.

This clone was seen more than once but under ten times. V and J are TRBV5-1 and TRBJ1-3; the match to TRBD1 covers 9 bases. This CDR3 is 16 amino acids long. Germline CDR1 and CDR2: SGHRS and YFSETQ. V gave up 0 bases and J gave up 6 bases; unmatched junction bases: 7. The CDR3 DNA follows: TGCGCCAGCAGCTTGGAGGGACAGGGATTCGAAAACACCATATATTTT. It is translated as CASSLEGQGFENTIYF.

This clone was found a few times. V is TRBV24-1 and J is TRBJ1-2, with D possibly being TRBD1 (6 bases). This CDR3 has 16 amino acids. Germline loops: CDR1 KGHDR, CDR2 SFDVKD. V shed 3 bases and J shed 4 bases, with 17 bases lying between them. The CDR3 protein is CATSDARQRGVYGYTF. As DNA, the CDR3 is TGTGCCACCAGTGATGCGCGGCAGAGGGGGGTCTATGGCTACACCTTC.

With respect to this clone: Its ends do not fully match the called genes, so a read error is possible. The J gene is TRBJ1-2, the V gene TRBV6-1; D uncertain. Looked up from germline, CDR1 is MNHNS and CDR2 is SASEGT. This CDR3 comprises 14 residues. The CDR3 protein is CASSEDPRAGSYTF. In nucleotides, the CDR3 is TGTGCCAGCAGCGAAGATCCAAGGGCTGGGAGCTACACCTTC.

This rearrangement joins TRBV6-4 to TRBJ1-5; D is perhaps TRBD1 (5 bases). Germline V CDR1 and CDR2: MRHNA, SNTAGT. Trimming pared 4 bases from V and 4 bases from J, leaving 11 bases between. The CDR3 has 14 residues. The CDR3: CASSVEAGNQPQHF. In DNA form, the CDR3 reads TGTGCCAGCAGTGTTGAGGCAGGGAATCAGCCCCAGCATTTT.

The rearrangement links TRBV24-1 to TRBJ2-3, with 10 bases aligning to TRBD2. This CDR3 has 16 amino acids. V was pared by 5 bases and J by 0 bases, with 4 bases of the junction left unmatched. The germline CDR1 and CDR2 sequences are KGHDR and SFDVKD. CDR3 DNA sequence: TGTGCCACCAGTGCTAGCGGGAGTTCGAGCACAGATACGCAGTATTTT. This encodes CATSASGSSSTDTQYF.

The rearrangement links TRBV24-1 to TRBJ1-3; no definite D call. Germline V CDR1 and CDR2: KGHDR, SFDVKD. V gave up 3 bases and J gave up 3 bases, with 8 bases separating them. The CDR3 spans 14 residues. The CDR3: CATSDLRFGNTIYF. The CDR3 DNA reads as TGTGCCACCAGTGATCTCCGATTTGGAAACACCATATATTTT.

The chain couples TRBV19 to TRBJ2-3; D possibly corresponds to TRBD2 (5 bases). The CDR3 spans 16 residues. The V end was cut by 5 bases, the J end by 4 bases, with 19 bases between. Looked up from germline, CDR1 is LNHDA and CDR2 is SQIVND (reference sequence). The CDR3 spells CASSFGDLGLPDTQYF. The CDR3 DNA is TGTGCCAGTAGTTTCGGGGATTTAGGGCTCCCAGATACGCAGTATTTT. The full variable domain, its missing parts supplied by reference TRBV19 and TRBJ2-3, is DGGITQSPKYLFRKEGQNVTLSCEQNLNHDAMYWYRQDPGQGLRLIYYSQIVNDFQKGDIAEGYSVSREKKESFPLTVTSAQKNPTAFYLCASSFGDLGLPDTQYFGPGTRLTVL.

As for this clone: Other nucleotide sequences from this sample produce the same CDR3. The genes are TRBV2 and TRBJ2-2; TRBD1 is a possible D gene (6 bases). The ends were cut back, 7 bases at V and 0 bases at J, with 15 bases in the middle. Germline V gives CDR1 SNHLY, CDR2 FYNNEI. CDR3 size: 16 residues. CDR3 coding DNA: TGTGCCAGCATTTTTCGAGGGACAACGAACACCGGGGAGCTGTTTTTT. Residues: CASIFRGTTNTGELFF.

This chain links TRBV6-5 with TRBJ1-6; 8 bases match TRBD1. The germline V gene has CDR1 MNHEY and CDR2 SVGAGI. This CDR3 spans 15 amino acids. V shed 6 bases and J 5 bases; nucleotides not matched to a gene: 6. Here the CDR3 DNA reads TGTGCCAGCAGGCCGGACAGGGTTCATAATTCACCCCTCCACTTT. This gives the protein CASRPDRVHNSPLHF.

This clone was observed at least ten times. The CDR3 loop is CASSLLEVGEQYF. CDR3 sequence (DNA): TGTGCCAGCAGCTTACTAGAGGTGGGAGAGCAGTACTTC. V usage is TRBV7-9 and J usage is TRBJ2-7; no definite D call. The CDR3 spans 13 residues. Germline V lookup: CDR1 SEHNR, CDR2 FQNEAQ (reference sequence). V was cut by 2 bases and J by 7 bases, with 12 bases left in between.

The chain is built from TRBV11-2 and TRBJ1-1; 11 positions match TRBD1. CDR1 and CDR2 (germline): SGHAT, FQNNGV. The CDR3 length is 19 residues. The ends lost 2 bases at V and 0 bases at J; junction bases unmatched: 11. The CDR3 reads CASSLLGTGGQRMNTEAFF. The CDR3 nucleotides are TGTGCCAGCAGCTTACTCGGGACAGGGGGACAACGCATGAACACTGAAGCTTTCTTT.

This clone came up once. The V and J genes are TRBV30 and TRBJ2-1; tentatively, D is TRBD1 (6 bases). Trimming left V 4 bases short and J 4 bases short, with 8 bases between. The CDR3 is made up of 12 amino acids. Germline CDR1 reads GTSNPN; CDR2 reads SVGIG (reference sequence). The CDR3 bases are TGTGCCTGGACGGACAGTTACAATGAGCAGTTCTTC. Protein: CAWTDSYNEQFF.

The rearrangement uses TRBV24-1 and TRBJ1-5; D is perhaps TRBD1 (5 bases). Germline CDR1 is KGHDR and CDR2 is SFDVKD. The CDR3 sequence is 15 residues long. V lost 3 bases to trimming and J lost 5 bases, with 13 bases between them. Here the CDR3 reads CATSDPARGDQPQHF. Written as DNA, the CDR3 is TGTGCCACCAGTGATCCGGCCCGAGGGGATCAGCCCCAGCATTTT.

The CDR3: CASSRGAATNYGYTF. Written as DNA, the CDR3 is TGTGCCAGCAGCCGCGGGGCGGCGACTAACTATGGCTACACCTTC. This sequence joins TRBV11-2 and TRBJ1-2; D might be TRBD1 (5 bases). V dropped 5 bases and J dropped 0 bases, with 13 bases sitting between them. The CDR3 covers 15 residues. Germline CDR1 and CDR2: SGHAT and FQNNGV.

The V and J genes are TRBV28 and TRBJ1-3; 12 bases are shared with TRBD1. The CDR3 is made up of 20 amino acids. Per germline, CDR1 MDHEN and CDR2 SYDVKM. V was pared by 5 bases and J by 1 base, with 15 bases of the junction left unmatched. The CDR3 protein is CASSPLIGTGGEESGNTIYF. For the CDR3, the DNA is TGTGCCAGCAGTCCACTAATCGGGACAGGGGGCGAGGAATCTGGAAACACCATATATTTT. The complete variable domain, with remaining parts taken from reference TRBV28 and TRBJ1-3, reads DVKVTQSSRYLVKRTGEKVFLECVQDMDHENMFWYRQDPGLGLRLIYFSYDVKMKEKGDIPEGYSVSREKKERFSLILESASTNQTSMYLCASSPLIGTGGEESGNTIYFGEGSWLTVV.

The chain combines TRBV11-3 with TRBJ2-3, with TRBD2 matching 11 bases. This CDR3 region has 16 residues. The V gene's germline CDR1 is SGHNT and CDR2 YENEEA. With 5 bases clipped from V and 6 bases from J, the junction kept 10 bases outside the gene matches. CDR3 amino acids: CASSRELAGAADTQYF. Written as DNA, the CDR3 is TGTGCCAGCAGCAGAGAACTAGCGGGAGCGGCCGATACGCAGTATTTT.

The chain uses TRBV10-3 and TRBJ2-7; TRBD2 matches 8 bases. V lost 6 bases, J lost 7 bases, and 11 bases stayed unmatched. This CDR3 has 14 amino acids. CDR1 is ENHRY, CDR2 SYGVKD, per germline. The CDR3 region is CAIRGTGRAPEQYF. The CDR3 nucleotides are TGTGCCATCAGGGGGACCGGGAGGGCCCCTGAGCAGTACTTC.

The CDR3: CASGPGYTEAFF. DNA of the CDR3: TGTGCTAGTGGTCCGGGGTACACTGAAGCTTTCTTT. The chain has TRBV12-5 and TRBJ1-1; D uncertain. Per the germline V gene, CDR1 is LGHNT and CDR2 is FRNRAP. This CDR3 region has 12 residues. Trimming removed 5 bases at V and 3 bases at J, with 7 bases between. The variable domain in full, completed from reference TRBV12-5 and TRBJ1-1, reads DARVTQTPRHKVTEMGQEVTMRCQPILGHNTVFWYRQTMMQGLELLAYFRNRAPLDDSGMPKDRFSAEMPDATLATLKIQPSEPRDSAVYFCASGPGYTEAFFGQGTRLTVV.